The subject of this entry is one T cell receptor (beta chain). The sample belongs to a study of sequential checkpoint blockade in melanoma. Here immunoSEQ multiplex PCR was the method, and the copy in TCRdb shows in-frame clones only, minus some. This sample has around 10,000 clones, with 73% found just once. Trimming left V 3 bases short and J 4 bases short, with 12 bases between. Germline assignment: CDR1 MGHDK and CDR2 SYGVNS. The CDR3 has 14 amino acids. Documented treatment: randomized to nivolumab then ipilimumab (arm A) or the reverse (arm B). The V gene is TRBV25-1, the J gene TRBJ1-1; D unresolved. Sequences were derived from CD8+ T cells sorted from blood (inferred from file names), sampled from a patient given nivolumab and ipilimumab in sequence. The receptor's source is a human donor with melanoma. The CDR3 nucleotides read TGTGCCAGCAGTGAGGGCTTAGGTAGCACTGAAGCTTTCTTT. It is translated as CASSEGLGSTEAFF.